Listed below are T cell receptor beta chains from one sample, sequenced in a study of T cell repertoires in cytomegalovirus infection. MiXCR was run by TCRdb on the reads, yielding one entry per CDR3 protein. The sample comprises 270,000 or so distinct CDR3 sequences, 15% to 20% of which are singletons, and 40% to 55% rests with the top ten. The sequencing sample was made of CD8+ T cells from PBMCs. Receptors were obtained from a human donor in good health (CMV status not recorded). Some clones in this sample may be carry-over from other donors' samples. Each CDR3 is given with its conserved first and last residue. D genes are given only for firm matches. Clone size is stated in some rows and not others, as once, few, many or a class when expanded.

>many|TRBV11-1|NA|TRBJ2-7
TGTGCCAGCAGCTTAGCGCAGGGTGAGATCTACGAGCAGTACTTC
CASSLAQGEIYEQYF
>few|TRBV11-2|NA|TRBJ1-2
TGTGCCAGCAGCTTATTGGGACACCCAGAGGGTAACTATGGCTACACCTTC
CASSLLGHPEGNYGYTF
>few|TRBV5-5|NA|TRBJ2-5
TGTGCCAGCAGCATCCCGGGACATCAAGAGACCCAGTACTTC
CASSIPGHQETQYF
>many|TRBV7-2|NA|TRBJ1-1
TGTGCCAGCAGCTCTAGGGGGAGGGACACTGAAGCTTTCTTT
CASSSRGRDTEAFF
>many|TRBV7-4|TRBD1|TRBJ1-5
TGTGCCAGCAGCGACGGACAGGCTGATAGCAATCAGCCCCAGCATTTT
CASSDGQADSNQPQHF
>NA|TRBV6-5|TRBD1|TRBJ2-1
TGTGCCAGCAGCGGACAGGGGTTCCCCTACAATGAGCAGTTCTTC
CASSGQGFPYNEQFF
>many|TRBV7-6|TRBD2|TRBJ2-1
TGTGCCAGCAGCACTAGCGGGGGGGCTGACAATGAGCAGTTCTTC
CASSTSGGADNEQFF
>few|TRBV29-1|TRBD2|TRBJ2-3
TGCAGCGTCCCGTCACGGGGGGGCGGAGATACGCAGTATTTT
CSVPSRGGGDTQYF
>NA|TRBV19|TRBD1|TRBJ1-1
TGTGCCACCCGAAGGGGACAGGGAATGTACACTGAAGCTTTCTTT
CATRRGQGMYTEAFF
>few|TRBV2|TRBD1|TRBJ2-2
TGTGCCAGCAGACGGGACAGGGGAGAGTTAGACACCGGGGAGCTGTTTTTT
CASRRDRGELDTGELFF
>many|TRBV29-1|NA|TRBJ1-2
TGCAGCGTTCGCGTCCGGGACGGAAGTAACTATGGCTACACCTTC
CSVRVRDGSNYGYTF
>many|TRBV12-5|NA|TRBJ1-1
TGTGCTAGTGGTTTGACGGGGGTTTCCGCGGGCACTGAAGCTTTCTTT
CASGLTGVSAGTEAFF
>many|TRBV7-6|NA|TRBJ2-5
TGTGCCAGCAGCTTAGCCGGCAGCTACCAAGAGACCCAGTACTTC
CASSLAGSYQETQYF
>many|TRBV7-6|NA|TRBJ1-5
TGTGCCAGCAGCTTAGCGCCCCGGGGGGCCAATCAGCCCCAGCATTTT
CASSLAPRGANQPQHF
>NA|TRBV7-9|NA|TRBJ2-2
TGTGCCAGCAGCTCAAGGACGGTCCCGGCCACCGGGGAGCTGTTTTTT
CASSSRTVPATGELFF
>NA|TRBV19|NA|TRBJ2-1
TGTGCCAGTAGGGAGGGCATCAATGAGCAGTTCTTC
CASREGINEQFF
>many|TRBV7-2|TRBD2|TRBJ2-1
TGTGCCAGCAGCTTAGGGGCGGGGGGCGACAATGAGCAGTTCTTC
CASSLGAGGDNEQFF
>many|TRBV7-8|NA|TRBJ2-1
TGTGCCAGCAGCTCCGCTGAGATGGTCTACAATGAGCAGTTCTTC
CASSSAEMVYNEQFF
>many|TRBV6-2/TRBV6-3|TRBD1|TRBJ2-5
TGTGCCAGCAGTCCGGACAGGGTTACCCAGTACTTC
CASSPDRVTQYF
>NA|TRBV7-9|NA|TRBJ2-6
TGTGCCAGCAGCTTTTTAGGCGGGGGCCGTCGGTCTGGGGCCAACGTCCTGACTTTC
CASSFLGGGRRSGANVLTF
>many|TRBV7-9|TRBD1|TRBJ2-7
TGTGCCAGCAACGGAGGGACAGGGGAATCTCTTTCCTACGAGCAGTACTTC
CASNGGTGESLSYEQYF
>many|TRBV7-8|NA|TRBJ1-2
TGTGCCAGCAGCTTAGAGGGGCTATATGGCTACACCTTC
CASSLEGLYGYTF
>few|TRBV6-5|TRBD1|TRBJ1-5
TGTGCCAGCAGTGACAATCAGGGGGCGGGTGGGAATCAGCCCCAGCATTTT
CASSDNQGAGGNQPQHF
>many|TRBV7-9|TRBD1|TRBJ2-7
TGTGCCAGCAGCCATGGGGGACAGTCCTACGAGCAGTACTTC
CASSHGGQSYEQYF
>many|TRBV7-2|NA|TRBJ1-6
TGTGCCAGCAGCTTCAGCTCCTATAATTCACCCCTCCACTTT
CASSFSSYNSPLHF
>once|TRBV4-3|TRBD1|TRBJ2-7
TGCGCCAGCAGCCACCGGGGACAGGGCTCCTACGAGCAGTACTTC
CASSHRGQGSYEQYF
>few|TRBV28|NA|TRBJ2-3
TGTGCCAGCACCCCTTCCGGGGGCGTCTACACAGATACGCAGTATTTT
CASTPSGGVYTDTQYF
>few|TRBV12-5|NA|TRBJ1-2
TGTGCTAGTGGTTTGGTACCCGCAGGGTACTATGGCTACACCTTC
CASGLVPAGYYGYTF
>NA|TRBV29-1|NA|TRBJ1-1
TGCAGCGTTGAAGGGGACACTGAAGCTTTCTTT
CSVEGDTEAFF
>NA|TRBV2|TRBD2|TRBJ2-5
TGTGCCAGCAGAGCGGGGTTCGGAGAGACCCAGTACTTC
CASRAGFGETQYF
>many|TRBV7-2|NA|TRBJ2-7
TGTGCCAGCAGCTTATGGGCCCCCGCATACAGAACGGCCGAAGACGAGCAGTACTTC
CASSLWAPAYRTAEDEQYF
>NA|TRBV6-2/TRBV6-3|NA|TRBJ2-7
TGTGCCAGCAGTTACTCGCCGGGGACGTTGGGGCAGTACTTC
CASSYSPGTLGQYF
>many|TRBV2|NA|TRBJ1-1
TGTGCCAGCAGGCAGGCGAACACTGAAGCTTTCTTT
CASRQANTEAFF
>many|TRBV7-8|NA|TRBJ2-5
TGTGCCAGCAGCTTCCTACGGGTGCAGGAGACCCAGTACTTC
CASSFLRVQETQYF
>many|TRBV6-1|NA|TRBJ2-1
TGTGCCAGCGGATACTCTTCGGGACTCCCCGATTTAAATGAGCAGTTCTTC
CASGYSSGLPDLNEQFF
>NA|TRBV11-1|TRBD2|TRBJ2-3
TGTGCCAGCAGCGCACTAGCGGGGGGGCCTCCAGATACGCAGTATTTT
CASSALAGGPPDTQYF
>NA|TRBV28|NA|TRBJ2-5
TGTGCCAGCAGTTTACCCCAAGGGGGGTATCTGGAGACCCAGTACTTC
CASSLPQGGYLETQYF
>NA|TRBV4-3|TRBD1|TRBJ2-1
TGCGCCAGCAGCCCCGGGACAGGGTTCAACAATGAGCAGTTCTTC
CASSPGTGFNNEQFF
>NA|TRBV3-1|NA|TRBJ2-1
TGTGCCAGCAGCAAAGAGGACAATGAGCAGTTCTTC
CASSKEDNEQFF
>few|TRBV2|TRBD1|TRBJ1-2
TGTGCCAGCAGTTCAGACGGAGGGCAGGGGGCCCCCAACTATGGCTACACCTTC
CASSSDGGQGAPNYGYTF
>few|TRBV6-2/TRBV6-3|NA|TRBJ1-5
TGTGCCAGCAGCCCAACTCTAATTAGCAATCAGCCCCAGCATTTT
CASSPTLISNQPQHF
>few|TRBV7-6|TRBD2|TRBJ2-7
TGTGCCAGCAGCTTAGGACTAGCGGGAGAATACGAGCAGTACTTC
CASSLGLAGEYEQYF
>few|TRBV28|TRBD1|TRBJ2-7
TGTGCCAGCAGTCCCGGGACAGGGATCGACGAGCAGTACTTC
CASSPGTGIDEQYF
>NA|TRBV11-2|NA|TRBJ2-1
TGTGCCAGCAGCTTACGAGTCTCCTACAATGAGCAGTTCTTC
CASSLRVSYNEQFF
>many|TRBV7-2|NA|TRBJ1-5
TGTGCCAGCAGCCACCCCGGAGGTAGTCAGCCCCAGCATTTT
CASSHPGGSQPQHF
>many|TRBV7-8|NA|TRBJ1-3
TGTGCCAGCAGCTTAGAGACACGCTCTGGAAACACCATATATTTT
CASSLETRSGNTIYF
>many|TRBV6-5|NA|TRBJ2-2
TGTGCCAGCTGGAACTCCGGGAAGTCCACCGGGGAGCTGTTTTTT
CASWNSGKSTGELFF
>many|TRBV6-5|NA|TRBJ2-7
TGTGCCAGCAGTTACGGTATAGGGGCGGAGCAGTACTTC
CASSYGIGAEQYF
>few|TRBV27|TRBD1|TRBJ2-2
TGTGCCAGCAGTTTATCTGAGGCAGGGGGACGCACCGGGGAGCTGTTTTTT
CASSLSEAGGRTGELFF
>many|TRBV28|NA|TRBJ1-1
TGTGCCAGCAGTTACGGAGAAACCTTGAACACTGAAGCTTTCTTT
CASSYGETLNTEAFF
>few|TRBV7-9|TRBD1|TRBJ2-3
TGTGCCAGCAGCCCTCGGACAGGGATCTTCACAGATACGCAGTATTTT
CASSPRTGIFTDTQYF
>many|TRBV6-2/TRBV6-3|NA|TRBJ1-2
TGTGCCAGCAGTTACTCGTTCGAAACCGGCGGGCAGATCCGCTTTTGGGACTATGGCTACACCTTC
CASSYSFETGGQIRFWDYGYTF
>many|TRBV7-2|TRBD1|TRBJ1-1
TGTGCCAGCAGCAAACTAGACAGGGGCCATCTGCGCATGAACACTGAAGCTTTCTTT
CASSKLDRGHLRMNTEAFF
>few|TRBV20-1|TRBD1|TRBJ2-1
TGCAGTGCTAGAGATCGCGTCAGGGGACAGGGGGCCTACAATGAGCAGTTCTTC
CSARDRVRGQGAYNEQFF